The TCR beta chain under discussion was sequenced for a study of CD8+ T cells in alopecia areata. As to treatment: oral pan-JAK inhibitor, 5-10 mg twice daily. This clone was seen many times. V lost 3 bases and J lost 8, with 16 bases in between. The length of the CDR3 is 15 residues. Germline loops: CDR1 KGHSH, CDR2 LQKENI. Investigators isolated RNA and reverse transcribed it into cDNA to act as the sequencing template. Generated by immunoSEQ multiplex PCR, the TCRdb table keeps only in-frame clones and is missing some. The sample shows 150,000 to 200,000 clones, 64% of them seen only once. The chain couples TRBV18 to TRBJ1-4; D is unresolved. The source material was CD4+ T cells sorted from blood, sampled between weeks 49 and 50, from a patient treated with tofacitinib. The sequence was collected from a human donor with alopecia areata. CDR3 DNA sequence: TGTGCCAGCTCACCTCGAGGGCAGAATGCGGAAAAACTGTTTTTT. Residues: CASSPRGQNAEKLFF.